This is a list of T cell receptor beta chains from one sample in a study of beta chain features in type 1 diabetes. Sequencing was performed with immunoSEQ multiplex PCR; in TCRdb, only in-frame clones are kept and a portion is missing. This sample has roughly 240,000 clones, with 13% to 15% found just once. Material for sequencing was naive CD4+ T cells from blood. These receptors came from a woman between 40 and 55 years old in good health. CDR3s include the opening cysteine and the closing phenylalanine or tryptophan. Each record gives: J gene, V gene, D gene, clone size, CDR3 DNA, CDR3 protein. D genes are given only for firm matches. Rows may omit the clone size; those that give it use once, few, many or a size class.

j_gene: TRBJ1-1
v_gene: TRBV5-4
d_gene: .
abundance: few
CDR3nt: TGTGCCAGCAGCTTGGTGGCTGAGATGACAGCTGAAGCTTTCTTT
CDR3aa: CASSLVAEMTAEAFF

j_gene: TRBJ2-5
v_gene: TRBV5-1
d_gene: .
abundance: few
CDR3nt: TGCGCCATCGCTCCCAGCCAGTACTTC
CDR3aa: CAIAPSQYF

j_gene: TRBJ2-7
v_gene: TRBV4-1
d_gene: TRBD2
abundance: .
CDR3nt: TGTGCCAGCAGCCAAGAGCTAGCGGCCCCCTACGAGCAGTACTTC
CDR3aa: CASSQELAAPYEQYF

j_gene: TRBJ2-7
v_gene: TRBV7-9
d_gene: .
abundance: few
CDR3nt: TGTGCCAGCAGCCAAGGGGTCGAGCAGTACTTC
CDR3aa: CASSQGVEQYF

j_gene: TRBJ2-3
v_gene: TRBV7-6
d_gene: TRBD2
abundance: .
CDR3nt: TGTGCCAGCAGCAGACCGGGACTAGCGGGACTTTACACAGATACGCAGTATTTT
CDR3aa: CASSRPGLAGLYTDTQYF

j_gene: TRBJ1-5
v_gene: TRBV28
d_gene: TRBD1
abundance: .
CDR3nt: TGTGCCAGCAGTTTCCTGGACAGGGTCCATCAGCCCCAGCATTTT
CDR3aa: CASSFLDRVHQPQHF

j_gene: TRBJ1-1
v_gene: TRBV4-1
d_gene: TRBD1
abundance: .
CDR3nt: TGCGCCAGCAGCCAAGAGAGGGGGCGGGGCACTGAAGCTTTCTTT
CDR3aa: CASSQERGRGTEAFF

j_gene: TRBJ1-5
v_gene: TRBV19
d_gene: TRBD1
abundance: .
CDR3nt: TGTGCCAGTAGTACCGGACAGGGGGCGGTTGTTGTCTATCAGCCCCAGCATTTT
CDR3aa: CASSTGQGAVVVYQPQHF

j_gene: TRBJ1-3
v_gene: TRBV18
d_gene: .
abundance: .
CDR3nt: TGTGCCAGCTCAAGGCAGGACAGCTCTGGAAACACCATATATTTT
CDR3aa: CASSRQDSSGNTIYF

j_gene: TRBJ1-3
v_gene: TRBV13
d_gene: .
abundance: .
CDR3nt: TGTGCCAGCAGCCTAACCGACGGGAGGTATGGAAACACCATATATTTT
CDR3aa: CASSLTDGRYGNTIYF

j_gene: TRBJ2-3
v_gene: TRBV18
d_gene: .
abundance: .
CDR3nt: TGTGCCAGCTCACCACCGTCTCAGGGGAGCACAGATACGCAGTATTTT
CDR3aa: CASSPPSQGSTDTQYF

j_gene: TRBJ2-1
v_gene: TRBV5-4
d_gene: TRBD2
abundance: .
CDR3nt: TGTGCCAGCATCCCAAGCGGGGGGTCCTACAATGAGCAGTTCTTC
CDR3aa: CASIPSGGSYNEQFF

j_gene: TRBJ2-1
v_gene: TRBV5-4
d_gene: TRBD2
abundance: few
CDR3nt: TGTGCCAGCAGCTCGGGACTAGCGGGGCAGTCCTCCTACAATGAGCAGTTCTTC
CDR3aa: CASSSGLAGQSSYNEQFF

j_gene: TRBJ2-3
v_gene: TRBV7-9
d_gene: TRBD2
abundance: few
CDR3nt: TGTGCCAGCACCCCGGGACTAGCGGGCACAGATACGCAGTATTTT
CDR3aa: CASTPGLAGTDTQYF

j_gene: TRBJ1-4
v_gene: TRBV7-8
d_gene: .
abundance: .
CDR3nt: TGTGCCAGCAGCCCCGTGGGACTTTTGGAAAAACTGTTTTTT
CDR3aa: CASSPVGLLEKLFF

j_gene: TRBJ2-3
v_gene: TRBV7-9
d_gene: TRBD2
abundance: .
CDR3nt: TGTGCCAGCAGCGATAGCGGGTATAGCACAGATACGCAGTATTTT
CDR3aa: CASSDSGYSTDTQYF

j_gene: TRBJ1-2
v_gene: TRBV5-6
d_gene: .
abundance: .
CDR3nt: TGTGCCAGCAGCTTAGACAGGCCTAACTATGGCTACACCTTC
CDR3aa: CASSLDRPNYGYTF

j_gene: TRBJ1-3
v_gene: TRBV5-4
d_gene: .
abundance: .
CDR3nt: TGTGCCAGCAGCCCCCGAAGCCCAGGGGCGGGAAACACCATATATTTT
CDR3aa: CASSPRSPGAGNTIYF

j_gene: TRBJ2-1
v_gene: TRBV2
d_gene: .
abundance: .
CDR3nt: TGTGCCAGCAGATACACGTGGAGAAATGAGCAGTTCTTC
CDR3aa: CASRYTWRNEQFF

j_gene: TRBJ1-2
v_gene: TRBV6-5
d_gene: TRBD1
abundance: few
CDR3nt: TGTGCCAGCAGTTACAGTGGGACAGGGTCTAACTATGGCTACACCTTC
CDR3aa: CASSYSGTGSNYGYTF

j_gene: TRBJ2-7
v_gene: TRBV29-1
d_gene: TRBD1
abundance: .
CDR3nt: TGCAGCGTTTTCCGGGACAGGGACTTCCACGAGCAGTACTTC
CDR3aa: CSVFRDRDFHEQYF

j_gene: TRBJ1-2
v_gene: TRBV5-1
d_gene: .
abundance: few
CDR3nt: TGCGCCAGCAGCTTGGAATGGGCGTATGGCTACACCTTC
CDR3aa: CASSLEWAYGYTF

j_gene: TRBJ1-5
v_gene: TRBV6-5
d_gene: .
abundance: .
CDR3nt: TGTGCCAGCTCCTCGGTTGGGGGGAATCAGCCCCAGCATTTT
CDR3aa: CASSSVGGNQPQHF

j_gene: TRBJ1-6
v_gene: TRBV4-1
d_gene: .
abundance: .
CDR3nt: TGCGCCAGCAGCCAAGATTGGGGGGACGAGACCCTCCACTTT
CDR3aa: CASSQDWGDETLHF

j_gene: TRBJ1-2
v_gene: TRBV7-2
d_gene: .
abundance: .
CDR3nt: TGTGCCAGCAGCTTCCCTCAGGGAGGGCATGGCTACACCTTC
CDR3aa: CASSFPQGGHGYTF

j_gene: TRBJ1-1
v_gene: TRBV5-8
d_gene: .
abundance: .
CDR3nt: TGTGCCAGCAGCTCCCCTGGTCGAGTCACTGAAGCTTTCTTT
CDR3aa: CASSSPGRVTEAFF

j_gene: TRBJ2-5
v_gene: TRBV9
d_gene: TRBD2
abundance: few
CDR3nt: TGTGCCAGCAGCGGGGGCGGAGCGGGGCAAGAGACCCAGTACTTC
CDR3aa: CASSGGGAGQETQYF

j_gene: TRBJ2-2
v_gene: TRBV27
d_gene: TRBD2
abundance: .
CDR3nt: TGTGCCAGCAGTTTACTCTCGGGACTATTTACCGGGGAGCTGTTTTTT
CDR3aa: CASSLLSGLFTGELFF

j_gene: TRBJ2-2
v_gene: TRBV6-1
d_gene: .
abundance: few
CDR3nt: TGTGCCAGCAGTGGTAGGACATACGTCGGGGAGCTGTTTTTT
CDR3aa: CASSGRTYVGELFF

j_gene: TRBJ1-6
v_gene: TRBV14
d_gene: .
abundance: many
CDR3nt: TGTGCCAGCAGCGTATGGCCGTATTCACCCCTCCACTTT
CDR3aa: CASSVWPYSPLHF

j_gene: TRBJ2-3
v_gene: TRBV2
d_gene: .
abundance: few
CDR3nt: TGTGCCAGCGGGGGGGGGCCTGCAGATACGCAGTATTTT
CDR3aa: CASGGGPADTQYF

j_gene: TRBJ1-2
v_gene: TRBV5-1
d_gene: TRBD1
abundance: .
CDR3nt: TGCGCCAGCAGCTTGAGAGGGGGCGCCGAGATGGCTAACTATGGCTACACCTTC
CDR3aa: CASSLRGGAEMANYGYTF

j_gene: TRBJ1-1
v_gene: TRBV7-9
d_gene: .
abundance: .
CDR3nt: TGTGCCAGCAGCTTATTCGGGCAGGGTAACACTGAAGCTTTCTTT
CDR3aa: CASSLFGQGNTEAFF

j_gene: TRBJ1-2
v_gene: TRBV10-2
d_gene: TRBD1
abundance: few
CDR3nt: TGCGCCAGCAGGGATCCGGGACAGGGAAACTATGGCTACACCTTC
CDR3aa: CASRDPGQGNYGYTF

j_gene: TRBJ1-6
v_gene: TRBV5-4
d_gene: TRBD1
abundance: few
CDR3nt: TGTGCCAGCAGGCGGGGACAGATTAATTCACCCCTCCACTTT
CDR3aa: CASRRGQINSPLHF

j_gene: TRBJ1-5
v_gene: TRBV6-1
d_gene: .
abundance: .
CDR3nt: TGTGCCAGCAGTGCAACCGTCGGGGGTGGGGAGCCCCAGCATTTT
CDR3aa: CASSATVGGGEPQHF

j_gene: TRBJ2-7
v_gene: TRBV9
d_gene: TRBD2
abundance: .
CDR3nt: TGTGCCAGCAGCGTAGGGGGACTAGGGTGGGAGCAGTACTTC
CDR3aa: CASSVGGLGWEQYF

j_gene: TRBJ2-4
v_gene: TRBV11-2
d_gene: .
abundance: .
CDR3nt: TGTGCCAGCAGCTTAGCGCGGGAAAACATTCAGTACTTC
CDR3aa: CASSLARENIQYF

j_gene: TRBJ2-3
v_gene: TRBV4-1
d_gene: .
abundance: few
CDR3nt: TGCGCCAGCAGCCCGTCAGGTACGCAGTATTTT
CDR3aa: CASSPSGTQYF

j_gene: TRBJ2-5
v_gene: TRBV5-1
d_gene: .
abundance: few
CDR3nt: TGCGCCAGCAGCTCCCTTCGGGGGGCTCAAGAGACCCAGTACTTC
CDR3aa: CASSSLRGAQETQYF

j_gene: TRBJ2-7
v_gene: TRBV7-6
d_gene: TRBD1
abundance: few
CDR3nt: TGTGCCAGCAGCTCGTCCGGGACAGTCTACGAGCAGTACTTC
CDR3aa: CASSSSGTVYEQYF

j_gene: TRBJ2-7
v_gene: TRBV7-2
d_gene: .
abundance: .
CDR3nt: TGTGCCAGCAGTTCCGGGACAAGCTCCTACGAGCAGTACTTC
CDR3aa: CASSSGTSSYEQYF

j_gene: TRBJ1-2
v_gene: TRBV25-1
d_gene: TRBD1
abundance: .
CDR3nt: TGTGCCAGCAGTGAACAGGGGGCTAACTATGGCTACACCTTC
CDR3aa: CASSEQGANYGYTF

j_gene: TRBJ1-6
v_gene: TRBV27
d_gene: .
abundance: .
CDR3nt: TGTGCCAGCCGACAGAGCTCCTATAATTCACCCCTCCACTTT
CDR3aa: CASRQSSYNSPLHF

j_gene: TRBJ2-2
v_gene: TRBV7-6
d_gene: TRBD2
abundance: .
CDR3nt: TGTGCCAGCAGCTTAACTAGCGGGGGCGTGAACACCGGGGAGCTGTTTTTT
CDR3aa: CASSLTSGGVNTGELFF

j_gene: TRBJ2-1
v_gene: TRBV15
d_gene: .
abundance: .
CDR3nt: TGTGCCACCAGCAGACAGGGGAACAACAATGAGCAGTTCTTC
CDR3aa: CATSRQGNNNEQFF

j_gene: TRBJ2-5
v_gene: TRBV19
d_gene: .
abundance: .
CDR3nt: TGTGCCAGTAGTAGGGCCCTGGAAGAGACCCAGTACTTC
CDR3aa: CASSRALEETQYF

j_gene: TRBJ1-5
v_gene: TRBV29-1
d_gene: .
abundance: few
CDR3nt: TGCAGCGTCGCCCTGGGGGCGGTGGGTCAGCCCCAGCATTTT
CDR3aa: CSVALGAVGQPQHF

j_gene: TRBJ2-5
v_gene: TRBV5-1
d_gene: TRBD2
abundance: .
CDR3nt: TGCGCCAGCAGCCCTCGGGGGGTCCAAGAGACCCAGTACTTC
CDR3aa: CASSPRGVQETQYF

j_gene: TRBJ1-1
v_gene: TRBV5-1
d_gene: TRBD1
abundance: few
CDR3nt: TGCGCCAGCAGCGTCGGGACAGGGGGTAATCGGGACACTGAAGCTTTCTTT
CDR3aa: CASSVGTGGNRDTEAFF

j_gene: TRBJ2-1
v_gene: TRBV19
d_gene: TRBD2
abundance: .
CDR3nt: TGTGCCAGTAGTATTCCCTCACTAGCGGGGATTAATGAGCAGTTCTTC
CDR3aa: CASSIPSLAGINEQFF

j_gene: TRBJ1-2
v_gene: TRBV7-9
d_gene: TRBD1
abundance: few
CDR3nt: TGTGCCAGCAGCTTAGGGGAGGACAGGGACTATGGCTACACCTTC
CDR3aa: CASSLGEDRDYGYTF

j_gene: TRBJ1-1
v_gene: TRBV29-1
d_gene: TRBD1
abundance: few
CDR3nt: TGCAGCGTTGCGACAGGGGGCGCAGACACTGAAGCTTTCTTT
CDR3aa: CSVATGGADTEAFF

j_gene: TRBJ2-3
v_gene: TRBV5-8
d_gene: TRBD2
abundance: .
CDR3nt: TGTGCCAGCAGCTCCCGTTTCGCCCCAGCGGGAATTACAGATACGCAGTATTTT
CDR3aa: CASSSRFAPAGITDTQYF

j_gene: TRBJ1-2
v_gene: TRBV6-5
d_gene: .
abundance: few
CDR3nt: TGTGCCAGCACCTCGACAGGAAGGGACTATGGCTACACCTTC
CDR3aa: CASTSTGRDYGYTF

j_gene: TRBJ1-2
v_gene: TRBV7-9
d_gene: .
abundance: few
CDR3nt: TGTGCCAGCAGCTGGCCCGCAAGAAACTATGGCTACACCTTC
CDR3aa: CASSWPARNYGYTF

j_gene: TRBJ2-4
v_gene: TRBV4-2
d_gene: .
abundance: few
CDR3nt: TGTGCCAGCAGCCAAGATGAGGGGTCTAGCGCCATTCAGTACTTC
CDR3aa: CASSQDEGSSAIQYF